The entry that follows covers one T cell receptor (beta chain) sequence. Its antigen is unknown. The sample holds no much larger clone one base away, and base qualities are not on file. CDR1 is given as SGHVS and CDR2 as FQNEAQ, both from the germline V gene. Including the terminal cysteine and phenylalanine, the CDR3 comprises 15 residues. Of the read, only the CDR3 DNA is kept; its 45 bases are in frame from base 1. V is cut back by 5 bases and J by 6 bases, with 10 bases in the junction unmatched. Libraries came from PCR. TCRdb lists the instrument as Illumina HiSeq 2500. TCR library preparation used molecular barcoding, with unique molecular identifiers applied to normalize quantification of the TCRbeta repertoire. TCRdb handled the public reads itself, with Q25 trimming in fastp and clone calling in MiXCR, and kept productive beta chains. Duplicate CDR3 protein sequences are folded into a single record with the most common DNA and genes. In all, the sample holds some 300,000 distinct CDR3 sequences, and 10% to 13% of those were seen once. Around 2.4% of the sample is taken by the ten largest.

The data are from a study of T-cell reconstitution after alpha-beta-depleted transplantation in children (dated by TCRdb to about 2016). As for the study more broadly: Using TCR repertoire profiling, the study quantitatively followed how T-cell immune reconstitution unfolded in children after TCRalphabeta/CD19-depleted allogeneic hematopoietic cell transplantation.

This material consisted of PBMCs from the stem cell graft donor, taken from the stem cell graft. The V and J genes are TRBV7-8 and TRBJ1-2; the central 9 bases match TRBD1. The origin of this receptor is a human donor who donated a stem cell graft to a child with acute lymphoblastic leukemia. The DNA sequence is as follows: TGTGCCAGCAGCAGCCGGGACAGGGCGCGAAATGGCTACACCTTC. Its protein reads: CASSSRDRARNGYTF.